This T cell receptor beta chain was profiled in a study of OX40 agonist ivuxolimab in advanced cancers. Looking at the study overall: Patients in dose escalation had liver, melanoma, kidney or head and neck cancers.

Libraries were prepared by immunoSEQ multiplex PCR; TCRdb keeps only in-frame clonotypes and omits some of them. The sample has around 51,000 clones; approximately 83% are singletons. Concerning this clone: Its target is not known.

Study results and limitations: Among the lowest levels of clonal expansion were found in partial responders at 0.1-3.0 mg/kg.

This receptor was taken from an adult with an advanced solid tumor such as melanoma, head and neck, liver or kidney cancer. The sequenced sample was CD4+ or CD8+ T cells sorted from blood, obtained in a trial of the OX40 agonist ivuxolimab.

The CDR3 DNA sequence: TGCGCCAGCAGCGACGACATCGAGCAGTACTTC. Its translation: CASSDDIEQYF. J is TRBJ2-7 and V is TRBV5-1; no firm D call. Trimming cost V 4 bases and J 6 bases, with 8 bases left between them. The length of the CDR3 is 11 residues. Germline V CDR1 and CDR2: SGHRS, YFSETQ.